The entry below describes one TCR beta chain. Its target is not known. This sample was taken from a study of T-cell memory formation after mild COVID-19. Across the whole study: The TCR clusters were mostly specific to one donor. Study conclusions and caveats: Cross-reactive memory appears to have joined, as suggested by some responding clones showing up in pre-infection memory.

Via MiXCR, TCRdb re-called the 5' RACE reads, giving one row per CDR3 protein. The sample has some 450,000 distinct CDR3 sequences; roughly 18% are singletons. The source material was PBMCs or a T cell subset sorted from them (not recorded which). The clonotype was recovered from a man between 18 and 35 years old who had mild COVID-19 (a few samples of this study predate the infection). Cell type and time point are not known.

The CDR3 nucleotides are TGTGCCAGCAGCCCCCCCAGGGCCCGCACAGATACGCAGTATTTT. It translates to CASSPPRARTDTQYF. The J gene is TRBJ2-3, the V gene TRBV7-8; TRBD1 might be the D (5 bases). Germline V CDR1 and CDR2: SGHVS, FQNEAQ. This CDR3 spans 15 amino acids. Trimming removed 5 bases at V and 1 base at J, with 13 bases between.